These 30 T cell receptor beta chains were sequenced from one sample in a study of blood T cell repertoires in COVID-19. Profiling relied on immunoSEQ multiplex PCR, and the TCRdb table lists in-frame clones only, not all of them. This table has 70,000 or so clones, about four fifths appearing once. Specimen: peripheral blood. These receptor sequences come from a human donor in a cohort sampled during active COVID-19.

V and J are TRBV12-3 or TRBV12-4 and TRBJ2-3; maybe TRBD2 (6 bases). The V end was cut by 4 bases, the J end by 2 bases, with 7 bases between. CDR3 length: 13 residues. CDR3 nucleotide sequence: TGTGCCAGCAGTTGGGGACTCACAGATACGCAGTATTTT. Residues: CASSWGLTDTQYF.

The V gene is TRBV4-1, the J gene TRBJ2-5; D might be TRBD2 (6 bases). This CDR3 is built from 15 residues. With 0 bases removed from V and 3 bases from J, the gap between germline ends came to 11 bases. The germline CDR1 and CDR2 sequences are MGHRA and YSYEKL. The DNA for the CDR3 is TGCGCCAGCAGCCAAGATACGGGGGTTAAAGAGACCCAGTACTTC. Its protein product is CASSQDTGVKETQYF.

This chain links TRBV5-1 with TRBJ2-3; 8 nucleotides line up with TRBD1. Trimming cost V 1 base and J 0 bases; bases outside gene matches: 4. The germline gives CDR1 SGHRS, CDR2 YFSETQ. The CDR3 loop spans 16 amino acids. Written as DNA, the CDR3 is TGCGCCAGCAGCTTGTTGCAGGGGGCAAGCACAGATACGCAGTATTTT. Translating it yields CASSLLQGASTDTQYF.

The chain is built from TRBV28 and TRBJ1-3; 7 bases line up with TRBD1. Germline trimming cut 6 bases from V and 0 bases from J; bases unmatched to any gene: 17. Germline V CDR1 and CDR2: MDHEN, SYDVKM. The CDR3 consists of 19 residues. CDR3 sequence reads: CASRGRQGSLPFSGNTIYF. CDR3 nucleotide sequence: TGTGCCAGCAGGGGAAGACAGGGATCCCTTCCCTTCTCTGGAAACACCATATATTTT.

This rearrangement joins TRBV5-4 to TRBJ1-1; no definite D call. CDR1 and CDR2 (germline): SGHNT, YYREEE (reference sequence). The CDR3 covers 16 residues. V was clipped by 4 bases and J by 1 base, with 17 bases between them. CDR3 coding DNA: TGTGCCAGCAGCCCACGGGGAGGACTTAAGAACACTGAAGCTTTCTTT. Translated, it gives CASSPRGGLKNTEAFF.

The genes are TRBV5-1 and TRBJ2-2; weak D call: TRBD2 (5 bases). From germline, CDR1 is SGHRS and CDR2 YFSETQ. V lost 4 bases to trimming and J lost 8 bases, with 9 bases between them. CDR3 length: 12 residues. CDR3 nucleotide sequence: TGCGCCAGCAGCGTTGAGCGGGGGGAGCTGTTTTTT. It specifies CASSVERGELFF.

This clone was seen a few times. This chain links TRBV6-2 or TRBV6-3 with TRBJ2-2, with 10 bases aligning to TRBD2. The germline V gene encodes CDR1 MNHEY and CDR2 SVGEGT. V lost 1 base and J lost 2; bases outside the gene matches: 7. There are 18 residues in the CDR3. Here the CDR3 reads CASSYLIAGGHNTGELFF. CDR3 DNA sequence: TGTGCCAGCAGTTACTTAATAGCGGGGGGTCATAACACCGGGGAGCTGTTTTTT.

The chain is built from TRBV28 and TRBJ2-2; 8 bases fit TRBD1. Germline CDR1 MDHEN, CDR2 SYDVKM. V lost 5 bases to trimming and J lost 7 bases; unmatched junction nucleotides: 3. CDR3 size: 13 residues. CDR3: CASSRQGIGELFF. Here the CDR3 DNA reads TGTGCCAGCAGTAGACAGGGGATCGGGGAGCTGTTTTTT.

This clone showed up just once. This chain uses TRBV19 with TRBJ2-7; 9 bases align to TRBD1. The CDR3 is made up of 15 amino acids. With V trimmed by 1 base and J by 4 bases, 5 bases remained unmatched. The V gene's germline CDR1 is LNHDA and CDR2 SQIVND (reference sequence). CDR3 residues: CASSIVPGQGYEQYF. As DNA, the CDR3 is TGTGCCAGTAGTATAGTCCCGGGACAGGGTTACGAGCAGTACTTC.

V and J are TRBV28 and TRBJ2-7; perhaps TRBD1 as D (6 bases). Trimming left V 5 bases short and J 0 bases short, with 11 bases between. Per the germline V gene, CDR1 is MDHEN and CDR2 is SYDVKM. The CDR3 length is 14 residues. CDR3 sequence: CASSPGASSYEQYF. The CDR3 DNA sequence: TGTGCCAGCAGTCCAGGGGCGAGCTCCTACGAGCAGTACTTC.

The chain combines TRBV5-1 with TRBJ2-2; the D gene is possibly TRBD1 (6 bases). CDR3 length: 18 amino acids. The germline gives CDR1 SGHRS, CDR2 YFSETQ. Trimming pared 5 bases from V and 0 bases from J, leaving 20 bases between. The CDR3 loop is CASSRLNPTGSNTGELFF. The CDR3 DNA follows: TGCGCCAGCAGTCGACTCAACCCGACAGGATCGAACACCGGGGAGCTGTTTTTT.

This clone was observed a handful of times. The V and J genes are TRBV24-1 and TRBJ2-5; 8 nucleotides align to TRBD1. The V segment lost 3 bases and the J segment 4 bases; nucleotides outside the gene matches: 6. The germline CDR1 and CDR2 sequences are KGHDR and SFDVKD. The CDR3 totals 15 residues. The CDR3 sequence: CATSDQGARRETQYF. Written as DNA, the CDR3 is TGTGCCACCAGTGATCAGGGGGCTCGTCGAGAGACCCAGTACTTC.

The rearrangement links TRBV29-1 to TRBJ2-7; D perhaps matches TRBD1 (5 bases). Trimming took off 3 bases at V and 2 bases at J, with 20 bases between the two ends. The V gene's germline CDR1 is SQVTM and CDR2 ANQGSEA. The CDR3 totals 16 residues. The CDR3 loop reads CSVETTEGVLAYEQYF. DNA of the CDR3: TGCAGCGTTGAGACCACCGAAGGGGTCCTTGCCTACGAGCAGTACTTC.

This rearrangement joins TRBV2 to TRBJ2-7; TRBD1 matches 8 bases. This CDR3 has 13 residues. The V segment lost 4 bases and the J segment 4 bases; nucleotides outside the gene matches: 3. Germline V gene lookup returns CDR1 SNHLY and CDR2 FYNNEI. The CDR3 DNA reads TGTGCCAGCAGTGGAACAGGGGGGTACGAGCAGTACTTC. Encoded protein: CASSGTGGYEQYF. The variable domain in full, with the rest retrieved from reference TRBV2 and TRBJ2-7, is EPEVTQTPSHQVTQMGQEVILRCVPISNHLYFYWYRQILGQKVEFLVSFYNNEISEKSEIFDDQFSVERPDGSNFTLKIRSTKLEDSAMYFCASSGTGGYEQYFGPGTRLTVT.

To note about this clone: Other DNA sequences from this sample encode an identical CDR3 as well. This chain connects TRBV11-2 to TRBJ2-2; the D gene is possibly TRBD1 (6 bases). Germline V gives CDR1 SGHAT, CDR2 FQNNGV. The CDR3 spans 14 residues. V was clipped by 5 bases and J by 1 base, with 8 bases between them. CDR3 loop: CASSRRGNTGELFF. For the CDR3, the DNA is TGTGCCAGCAGCCGCAGGGGGAACACCGGGGAGCTGTTTTTT.

This clone was counted a few times. The rearrangement links TRBV6-2 or TRBV6-3 to TRBJ1-1; D is unclear. Germline V CDR1 and CDR2: MNHEY, SVGEGT. V was trimmed by 2 bases and J by 9 bases, leaving 13 bases between them. This CDR3 is built from 13 residues. CDR3 loop: CASSYDGTSKAFF. CDR3 coding DNA: TGTGCCAGCAGTTACGATGGCACCTCAAAAGCTTTCTTT.

The V and J genes are TRBV15 and TRBJ2-3; no clear D. The CDR3 is made up of 15 amino acids. CDR1 is LNHNV, CDR2 YYDKDF, per germline (reference sequence). Trimming cost V 5 bases and J 0 bases, with 12 bases left between them. The CDR3 loop is CATSDPRRSTDTQYF. DNA of the CDR3: TGTGCCACCAGCGATCCCCGTCGGAGCACAGATACGCAGTATTTT.

V and J are TRBV19 and TRBJ1-3; D is ambiguous. V shed 10 bases and J shed 0 bases, with 10 bases lying between them. The CDR3 has 13 amino acids. Germline values: CDR1 LNHDA, CDR2 SQIVND (reference sequence). CDR3 in amino acids: CAIETGSGNTIYF. The DNA of the CDR3 is TGTGCCATCGAGACGGGCTCTGGAAACACCATATATTTT.

The V and J genes are TRBV7-2 and TRBJ1-1, with a possible D match to TRBD1 (5 bases). Trimming shortened V by 2 bases and J by 6 bases, and 19 bases separated the two germline ends. The CDR3 runs 16 residues. Germline lookup yields CDR1 SGHTA and CDR2 FQGNSA. The DNA of the CDR3 is TGTGCCAGCAGCTTACCTGTGGCCGGGGCGGGGGCTGAAGCTTTCTTT. Protein product: CASSLPVAGAGAEAFF.

The rearrangement joins TRBV6-5 to TRBJ1-1, with TRBD1 matching 7 bases. V was pared by 0 bases and J by 4 bases, with 5 bases of the junction left unmatched. Germline CDR1 and CDR2: MNHEY and SVGAGI. This CDR3 is built from 15 residues. In DNA, the CDR3 is TGTGCCAGCAGTTACTCTCGACAGGGTGTCACTGAAGCTTTCTTT. As protein: CASSYSRQGVTEAFF.

This sequence joins TRBV6-5 and TRBJ2-2, with TRBD2 matching over 11 bases. CDR3 length equals 14 residues. Per germline, CDR1 MNHEY and CDR2 SVGAGI. The J segment lost 7 bases and the V segment lost 10 bases, leaving 8 bases of the junction unmatched. The CDR3 loop is CATFLAGGDGELFF. CDR3 bases: TGTGCCACCTTCTTAGCGGGGGGGGACGGGGAGCTGTTTTTT.

This clone has only one observation. V gene TRBV7-9 combines with J gene TRBJ2-7, with 8 bases matching TRBD2. Germline assignment: CDR1 SEHNR and CDR2 FQNEAQ (reference sequence). Losses at the gene ends were 3 bases for V and 3 bases for J; bases not matched to a gene: 7. This CDR3 contains 15 residues. As DNA, the CDR3 is TGTGCCAGCAGCTTCGGGGGGGCTAGGGACTACGAGCAGTACTTC. Protein: CASSFGGARDYEQYF.

The chain recombines TRBV30 with TRBJ1-4; D perhaps matches TRBD1 (6 bases). Trimming cost V 2 bases and J 8 bases, with 15 bases left between them. Germline CDR1 is GTSNPN and CDR2 is SVGIG (reference sequence). CDR3 length equals 14 residues. CDR3 sequence (DNA): TGTGCCTGGAGTCTGGGGCAGGGGAAGGAAAAACTGTTTTTT. It yields the protein CAWSLGQGKEKLFF.

The rearrangement uses TRBV7-9 and TRBJ2-3, with D possibly TRBD1 on 5 matching bases. V lost 0 bases, J lost 4 bases, and 8 bases lay in between. Germline values: CDR1 SEHNR, CDR2 FQNEAQ (reference sequence). This CDR3 region has 14 residues. CDR3 in amino acids: CASSLAGQADTQYF. CDR3 nucleotides: TGTGCCAGCAGCTTAGCGGGGCAAGCAGATACGCAGTATTTT.

In DNA, the CDR3 is TGTGCCAGCAGGGTTTTGAGGAATCAGCCCCAGCATTTT. Encoded protein: CASRVLRNQPQHF. The J gene is TRBJ1-5, the V gene TRBV2; unclear D gene. Trimming cost V 6 bases and J 4 bases, with 10 bases left between them. The CDR3 has 13 amino acids. Germline assignment: CDR1 SNHLY and CDR2 FYNNEI.

This chain joins TRBV5-1 and TRBJ1-1; a possible D gene is TRBD1 (5 bases). V lost 2 bases, J lost 0 bases, and 14 bases lay in between. From germline, CDR1 is SGHRS and CDR2 YFSETQ. CDR3 length: 16 residues. The DNA of the CDR3 is TGCGCCAGCAGCTTACACGGCACGGGGGTGAACACTGAAGCTTTCTTT. Its translation: CASSLHGTGVNTEAFF.

This clone turned up a few times. The gene calls are TRBV5-5 and TRBJ2-4, with D perhaps matching TRBD1 (6 bases). The CDR3 covers 14 residues. V was clipped by 1 base and J by 8 bases, with 13 bases between them. CDR1 is SGHKS and CDR2 is YYEKEE in the germline V gene (reference sequence). The CDR3 region has the DNA TGTGCCAGCAGCTTGAGGGGGAACCAGGACATTCAGTACTTC. Translating gives CASSLRGNQDIQYF.

This clone has a single count. This chain joins TRBV18 and TRBJ2-1, with 13 bases identical to TRBD2. The V gene end was trimmed by 3 bases and the J gene end by 8 bases; junction bases not matched to a gene: 10. Germline loops: CDR1 KGHSH, CDR2 LQKENI. This CDR3 contains 17 residues. The CDR3 here is CASSPKLAGGPSDEQFF. As DNA, the CDR3 is TGTGCCAGCTCACCCAAACTAGCGGGAGGGCCCAGCGATGAGCAGTTCTTC. The full variable domain, with the rest looked up from reference TRBV18 and TRBJ2-1, is NAGVMQNPRHLVRRRGQEARLRCSPMKGHSHVYWYRQLPEEGLKFMVYLQKENIIDESGMPKERFSAEFPKEGPSILRIQQVVRGDSAAYFCASSPKLAGGPSDEQFFGPGTRLTVL.

The chain links TRBV6-1 to TRBJ2-5; D ambiguous. Germline values: CDR1 MNHNS, CDR2 SASEGT. The CDR3 runs to 14 residues. V was trimmed by 3 bases and J by 0 bases, leaving 8 bases between them. CDR3 loop: CASSEPGYQETQYF. For the CDR3, the DNA is TGTGCCAGCAGTGAGCCAGGTTACCAAGAGACCCAGTACTTC.

CDR3 sequence reads: CASSEDLYGYTF. The CDR3, as DNA: TGTGCCAGCAGTGAAGATTTATATGGCTACACCTTC. V is TRBV2 and J is TRBJ1-2; D is unclear. V lost 1 base and J 5 bases, leaving 5 bases between the germline ends. The CDR3 contains 12 residues. Germline CDR1 reads SNHLY; CDR2 reads FYNNEI.